These 32 T cell receptor beta chains were all obtained from the same sample, sequenced in a study of CD8 T cells in Susac syndrome. After extraction with the RNeasy kit, about 0.45 to 1 ug of the RNA was reverse transcribed using random hexamers. TCRdb re-analysed the immunoSEQ multiplex PCR reads in MiXCR, keeping a single row per CDR3 protein. The sample shows about 300,000 distinct CDR3 sequences, roughly 85% of them seen only once. The sample comprised CD8+ T cells from PBMCs. Receptors were obtained from a human donor with multiple sclerosis.

The chain couples TRBV6-1 to TRBJ1-1; 9 bases map to TRBD1. Trimming took 5 bases from V and 1 from J; bases not matched to a gene: 8. Per the germline V gene, CDR1 is MNHNS and CDR2 is SASEGT. The CDR3 has 16 amino acids. The CDR3 sequence: CASSLTNRGRNTEAFF. In nucleotides, the CDR3 is TGTGCCAGCAGTCTCACAAACAGGGGGCGGAACACTGAAGCTTTCTTT.

This chain connects TRBV27 to TRBJ1-1, with D perhaps matching TRBD1 (5 bases). Looked up from germline, CDR1 is MNHEY and CDR2 is SMNVEV (reference sequence). The CDR3 sequence is 13 residues long. V was cut by 4 bases and J by 3 bases, with 9 bases left in between. As DNA, the CDR3 is TGTGCCAGCAGTTGGGTGGGGCACACTGAAGCTTTCTTT. Its translation: CASSWVGHTEAFF.

The V and J genes are TRBV5-1 and TRBJ2-3, with D possibly being TRBD1 (6 bases). V dropped 4 bases and J dropped 1 base, with 13 bases sitting between them. Germline V gives CDR1 SGHRS, CDR2 YFSETQ. The length of the CDR3 is 15 residues. The CDR3 region has the DNA TGCGCCAGCAGCCCAGGACAGCTAGGCACAGATACGCAGTATTTT. Its protein is CASSPGQLGTDTQYF.

V usage is TRBV19 and J usage is TRBJ2-7; D may be TRBD1 (7 bases). V lost 5 bases and J lost 5, with 19 bases in between. This CDR3 spans 15 amino acids. Germline V gene sequence: CDR1 LNHDA, CDR2 SQIVND (reference sequence). CDR3 bases: TGTGCCAGTAGTCCTCTGGAGGGGACAGTTCACGAGCAGTACTTC. It encodes CASSPLEGTVHEQYF.

This clonotype was observed once. The gene calls are TRBV29-1 and TRBJ1-4, with 7 bases lining up with TRBD1. V shed 5 bases, J shed 0 bases, and the junction held 6 bases outside the gene matches. The CDR3 contains 15 residues. Per the germline V gene, CDR1 is SQVTM and CDR2 is ANQGSEA. CDR3 DNA sequence: TGCAGCGTTTCGGGACAGAGTGCAACTAATGAAAAACTGTTTTTT. It is translated as CSVSGQSATNEKLFF.

The J gene is TRBJ2-1, the V gene TRBV15, with 10 positions matching TRBD2. V trimming: 0 bases; J trimming: 3 bases; junction bases outside the gene matches: 2. The CDR3 covers 16 residues. Germline V gene sequence: CDR1 LNHNV, CDR2 YYDKDF (reference sequence). The CDR3 bases are TGTGCCACCAGCAGAGACCGGACTAGCGGCTACAATGAGCAGTTCTTC. Amino acids: CATSRDRTSGYNEQFF.

This clonotype was observed a single time. The rearrangement links TRBV7-6 to TRBJ2-7; TRBD1 is a possible D gene (6 bases). V was clipped by 4 bases and J by 1 base, with 17 bases between them. CDR1 is SGHVS, CDR2 FNYEAQ, per germline. The CDR3 covers 16 residues. CDR3 region: CASSWSTGRGSYEQYF. DNA of the CDR3: TGTGCCAGCAGCTGGTCAACAGGGAGAGGATCCTACGAGCAGTACTTC.

This chain joins TRBV7-9 and TRBJ1-4, with D maybe TRBD1 (5 bases). Germline values: CDR1 SEHNR, CDR2 FQNEAQ (reference sequence). Trimming took off 4 bases at V and 4 bases at J, with 10 bases between the two ends. The CDR3 is made up of 14 amino acids. CDR3 loop: CASSWGRSNEKLFF. The CDR3 region has the DNA TGTGCCAGCAGCTGGGGACGGAGTAATGAAAAACTGTTTTTT.

The genes are TRBV27 and TRBJ1-6; no firm D call. V was cut by 6 bases and J by 6 bases, with 6 bases left in between. There are 12 residues in the CDR3. Germline V lookup: CDR1 MNHEY, CDR2 SMNVEV (reference sequence). The CDR3 region is CASSLFNSPLHF. The CDR3 nucleotides read TGTGCCAGCAGCCTTTTTAATTCACCCCTCCACTTT.

Only a few counts were recorded for this clonotype. The rearrangement uses TRBV6-5 and TRBJ2-1, with D tentatively TRBD2 (5 bases). The germline gives CDR1 MNHEY, CDR2 SVGAGI. Between the trimmed V and J ends, which lost 3 bases and 7 bases, there was a span of 10 bases. CDR3 length: 13 residues. The DNA for the CDR3 is TGTGCCAGCAGTTATTTTGGGAGAAATGAGCAGTTCTTC. This sequence encodes CASSYFGRNEQFF.

J is TRBJ1-2 and V is TRBV27; D is ambiguous. In germline, CDR1 is MNHEY, CDR2 SMNVEV (reference sequence). V lost 5 bases, J lost 4 bases, and 11 bases lay in between. The CDR3 is 13 amino acids. The CDR3 here is CASSPSETYGYTF. CDR3 nucleotides: TGTGCCAGCAGTCCGTCAGAGACCTATGGCTACACCTTC.

This chain connects TRBV27 to TRBJ1-1, with 7 bases lining up with TRBD1. The CDR3 loop spans 13 amino acids. Germline CDR1 MNHEY, CDR2 SMNVEV (reference sequence). V was clipped by 10 bases and J by 3 bases; unmatched bases: 8. In nucleotides, the CDR3 is TGTGCCACCTTCGACAGGGTCGACACTGAAGCTTTCTTT. This gives the protein CATFDRVDTEAFF.

The rearrangement links TRBV12-3 or TRBV12-4 to TRBJ2-5, with 7 bases matching TRBD2. The trim removed 5 bases at V and 2 bases at J, leaving 14 bases unmatched. The CDR3 extends over 17 amino acids. In DNA form, the CDR3 reads TGTGCCAGCAGTCCCCCCTTTGGCGGGAGCCATCAAGAGACCCAGTACTTC. Protein: CASSPPFGGSHQETQYF.

The chain combines TRBV6-1 with TRBJ2-7, with D unresolved. Germline CDR1 MNHNS, CDR2 SASEGT. CDR3 length equals 14 residues. V gave up 2 bases and J gave up 7 bases, with 15 bases separating them. The CDR3 DNA follows: TGTGCCAGCAGTGAAAATTTGAGAGTCTGGGAGCAGTACTTC. It is translated as CASSENLRVWEQYF.

The V call is TRBV27, the J call TRBJ2-1; D remains ambiguous. Between the trimmed V and J ends, which lost 3 bases and 4 bases, there was a span of 7 bases. CDR3 length: 13 amino acids. The germline CDR1 and CDR2 sequences are MNHEY and SMNVEV (reference sequence). CDR3: CASSLTLYNEQFF. DNA of the CDR3: TGTGCCAGCAGTTTGACTCTTTACAATGAGCAGTTCTTC.

The CDR3 DNA reads TGTGCCAGCAGCCAAAATCCCGACGGCACTGAAGCTTTCTTT. It yields the protein CASSQNPDGTEAFF. The genes are TRBV3-1 and TRBJ1-1; D not certain. CDR1 and CDR2 (germline): LGHDT, YNNKEL (reference sequence). CDR3 length: 14 residues. The V end was cut by 2 bases, the J end by 4 bases, with 11 bases between.

The V gene is TRBV6-2 or TRBV6-3, the J gene TRBJ1-4; 8 nucleotides agree with TRBD1. The CDR3 runs 15 residues. Per germline, CDR1 MNHEY and CDR2 SVGEGT. V trimming: 1 base; J trimming: 5 bases; junction bases outside the gene matches: 3. CDR3 sequence reads: CASSYWGQENEKLFF. In DNA form, the CDR3 reads TGTGCCAGCAGTTACTGGGGACAGGAGAATGAAAAACTGTTTTTT.

The chain employs TRBV20-1 and TRBJ2-7, with D hard to call. CDR3 length equals 14 residues. The V and J ends lost 1 base and 2 bases respectively, with 12 bases between them. Germline V gene sequence: CDR1 DFQATT, CDR2 SNEGSKA (reference sequence). The CDR3 sequence is CSARGYRVPYEQYF. The CDR3 DNA is TGCAGTGCTAGAGGTTACCGGGTCCCCTACGAGCAGTACTTC.

CDR3 in DNA: TGTGCCAGTAGTATGATTGGACAGTTCAATCAGCCCCAGCATTTT. Its protein is CASSMIGQFNQPQHF. The V and J genes are TRBV19 and TRBJ1-5; a weak D match, TRBD1 (6 bases). Trimming removed 3 bases at V and 3 bases at J, with 12 bases between. Germline CDR1 reads LNHDA; CDR2 reads SQIVND (reference sequence). The CDR3 totals 15 residues.

The chain carries TRBV20-1 and TRBJ2-7, with 9 bases matching TRBD2. The CDR3 spans 15 residues. CDR1 is DFQATT and CDR2 is SNEGSKA in the germline V gene (reference sequence). The trim removed 6 bases at V and 0 bases at J, leaving 9 bases unmatched. CDR3 sequence reads: CSARMTSGSSYEQYF. The DNA of the CDR3 is TGCAGTGCCAGAATGACTAGCGGAAGCTCCTACGAGCAGTACTTC.

The chain uses TRBV6-5 and TRBJ2-1; TRBD2 agrees at 7 bases. The V and J ends lost 0 bases and 3 bases, in that order; junction bases with no gene match: 5. The CDR3 covers 16 residues. Germline CDR1 and CDR2: MNHEY and SVGAGI. The chain's CDR3 is CASSYSAGAFYNEQFF. The CDR3 DNA follows: TGTGCCAGCAGTTACTCGGCGGGAGCCTTCTACAATGAGCAGTTCTTC.

This rearrangement joins TRBV5-1 to TRBJ1-5, with 8 bases identical to TRBD1. V was clipped by 0 bases and J by 7 bases; unmatched bases: 6. From germline, CDR1 is SGHRS and CDR2 YFSETQ. This CDR3 is built from 15 residues. As DNA, the CDR3 is TGCGCCAGCAGCTTGGGGACAGGGAGCTGGCAGCCCCAGCATTTT. Translation: CASSLGTGSWQPQHF.

V gene TRBV15 combines with J gene TRBJ2-2; TRBD1 aligns across 9 bases. V gave up 5 bases and J gave up 3 bases; unmatched junction bases: 1. This CDR3 has 14 amino acids. Germline loops: CDR1 LNHNV, CDR2 YYDKDF (reference sequence). This CDR3 reads CATSDRGDTGELFF. CDR3 in DNA: TGTGCCACCAGCGACAGGGGGGACACCGGGGAGCTGTTTTTT.

This chain links TRBV9 with TRBJ2-7; a possible D gene is TRBD2 (5 bases). The V gene's germline CDR1 is SGDLS and CDR2 YYNGEE. Trimming cost V 0 bases and J 0 bases, with 10 bases left between them. CDR3 length equals 15 residues. The CDR3 DNA reads TGTGCCAGCAGCGTAGGGCTAGGACTCTCCTACGAGCAGTACTTC. Translation: CASSVGLGLSYEQYF.

V gene TRBV27 combines with J gene TRBJ2-7; the D gene is possibly TRBD1 (5 bases). The CDR3 consists of 14 residues. CDR1 and CDR2 (germline): MNHEY, SMNVEV (reference sequence). Trimming cost V 1 base and J 6 bases, with 13 bases left between them. The CDR3 sequence is CASSLLGGASEQYF. The DNA of the CDR3 is TGTGCCAGCAGTTTATTAGGTGGGGCATCCGAGCAGTACTTC.

J is TRBJ1-1 and V is TRBV28; no clear D gene. The CDR3 is 13 residues long. The V and J ends lost 2 bases and 0 bases respectively, with 4 bases between them. In germline, CDR1 is MDHEN, CDR2 SYDVKM. The CDR3 here is CASSLKMNTEAFF. As DNA, the CDR3 is TGTGCCAGCAGTTTAAAAATGAACACTGAAGCTTTCTTT.

This chain joins TRBV28 and TRBJ2-7, with 12 bases matching TRBD1. Germline assignment: CDR1 MDHEN and CDR2 SYDVKM. This CDR3 has 13 residues. The V segment lost 3 bases and the J segment 12 bases; nucleotides outside the gene matches: 6. The CDR3 bases are TGTGCCAGCAGTTTCGGGACAGGGGGCGCAGGGTACTTC. This encodes CASSFGTGGAGYF.

This clonotype has just one count. The chain combines TRBV27 with TRBJ2-1; D is uncertain. This CDR3 has 15 amino acids. V dropped 1 base and J dropped 6 bases, with 13 bases sitting between them. CDR1 MNHEY and CDR2 SMNVEV come from the germline V gene (reference sequence). The CDR3 here is CASSLLPPSGNEQFF. The DNA of the CDR3 is TGTGCCAGCAGTTTATTGCCCCCAAGTGGCAATGAGCAGTTCTTC.

V is TRBV6-2 or TRBV6-3 and J is TRBJ2-7; D remains unclear. From germline, CDR1 is MNHEY and CDR2 SVGEGT. The ends were cut back, 2 bases at V and 7 bases at J, with 12 bases in the middle. The CDR3 length is 13 residues. The CDR3 reads CASSYTKAIEQYF. The CDR3 nucleotides read TGTGCCAGCAGTTACACCAAGGCGATTGAGCAGTACTTC.

This sequence joins TRBV30 and TRBJ1-2; D may be TRBD1 (6 bases). V was trimmed by 1 base and J by 6 bases, leaving 12 bases between them. Germline V CDR1 and CDR2: GTSNPN, SVGIG (reference sequence). The CDR3 runs to 13 residues. CDR3 nucleotides: TGTGCCTGGAGTGAAGTTACAGGGAATGGCTACACCTTC. Translated, it gives CAWSEVTGNGYTF.

Here the CDR3 DNA reads TGCAGCGTTGTTGGTTTGGACACTGAAGCTTTCTTT. As protein: CSVVGLDTEAFF. The chain is built from TRBV29-1 and TRBJ1-1; unclear D gene. This CDR3 region has 12 residues. The V and J ends lost 4 bases and 3 bases respectively, with 9 bases between them. Germline V gene lookup returns CDR1 SQVTM and CDR2 ANQGSEA.

The chain has TRBV27 and TRBJ2-1, with TRBD1 identical over 11 bases. Trimming removed 5 bases from V and 5 bases from J; junction bases left unmatched: 5. Germline CDR1 reads MNHEY; CDR2 reads SMNVEV (reference sequence). The CDR3 has 15 amino acids. The CDR3 protein is CASSPGTGGNNEQFF. CDR3 DNA sequence: TGTGCCAGCAGTCCCGGGACAGGGGGTAACAATGAGCAGTTCTTC.